This record covers a single T cell receptor (beta chain). The data were taken from a study of technical replicates of blood from a few donors. Method: immunoSEQ multiplex PCR; TCRdb's copy keeps in-frame clones and lacks some. The table records about 79,000 clones, 94% of them present only once. Trimming cost V 4 bases and J 0 bases; bases outside gene matches: 8. The CDR3 spans 16 residues. Germline CDR1 is LGHNA and CDR2 is YNFKEQ. The chain recombines TRBV4-2 with TRBJ1-2; TRBD1 aligns across 7 bases. This receptor was identified in a human donor in good health. The sequenced sample consisted of T cells isolated from PBMCs. This CDR3 is CASSPRNGTANYGYTF. The DNA for the CDR3 is TGTGCCAGCAGCCCCAGGAACGGGACAGCTAACTATGGCTACACCTTC.